This T cell receptor (beta chain) was identified during a study of blood T cell repertoires in COVID-19. Across the whole study: The United States, Italy and Spain were the sources of the acute and convalescent COVID-19 samples. T cells, B-cell-depleted T cells, or PBMCs supplied cDNA or gDNA.

In this sample, this clone turned up once. TCRdb's copy holds only in-frame clones and misses some; the assay was immunoSEQ multiplex PCR. The sample lists some 150,000 clones, about 88% seen once, with roughly 2.6% in the top ten. With 0 bases clipped from V and 4 bases from J, the junction kept 14 bases outside the gene matches. Germline V lookup: CDR1 PRHDT, CDR2 FYEKMQ (reference sequence). CDR3 length equals 19 residues. Sequencing used peripheral blood. The chain links TRBV13 to TRBJ1-4, with 7 bases aligning to TRBD1. The origin of this receptor is a human donor with acute or convalescent COVID-19. The donor label of this sample is uncertain. The CDR3 here is CASSLGGVGGAAGNEKLFF. The DNA for the CDR3 is TGTGCCAGCAGCTTAGGTGGGGTAGGGGGCGCAGCTGGTAATGAAAAACTGTTTTTT.